Given below is one T cell receptor (beta chain) in context. Germline lookup yields CDR1 LGHNA and CDR2 YSLEER. The CDR3 length is 16 residues. V gave up 3 bases and J gave up 5 bases; unmatched junction bases: 8. The sample originates from a study of technical replicates of blood from a handful of donors. Generated by immunoSEQ multiplex PCR, the TCRdb table keeps only in-frame clones and is missing some. The table includes about 79,000 clones, 91% detected once. This rearrangement joins TRBV4-3 to TRBJ2-1; 9 bases are shared with TRBD1. Sequencing was done on a sample of T cells isolated from PBMCs. This receptor was identified in a human donor in good health. Some clones in this sample may be carry-over from other donors' samples. CDR3 nucleotide sequence: TGCGCCAGCAGCCAGCTCGGGACAGGGATAAACAATGAGCAGTTCTTC. Translated: CASSQLGTGINNEQFF.